This T cell receptor beta chain comes out of a study of regulatory T cells in long-lasting Graves disease (dated by TCRdb to the early 2020s). Regarding the research as a whole: To count as having persistent Graves' disease, a patient had to have received antithyroid drug treatment for over 5 years with TSH receptor autoantibodies remaining persistently positive. Patients with persistent Graves' disease were compared with patients with newly diagnosed Graves' disease using TCR sequencing and RNA sequencing of peripheral blood. The study was conducted in China and was registered as a clinical trial. A total of around 35 samples underwent TCR sequencing: about 13 from persistent and approximately 20 from newly diagnosed Graves' disease patients. In the clinical cohort, patients with persistent Graves' disease had used antithyroid drugs for an average of around ten years.

CDR1 and CDR2 (MDHEN, SYDVKM) derive from the germline V gene. Its CDR3 holds 16 amino acids, cysteine through phenylalanine. Of the read, only the CDR3 DNA is kept; its 48 bases are in frame from base 1. V and J lose 5 bases and 2 bases, and a span of 19 bases separates them. Many counts were recorded for this clonotype. This clone's antigen is unknown. No much larger clone is present one base from it, and per-base qualities are unavailable. According to the study, the label for this sample's time point signals: persistent/refractory GD, antithyroid drugs over 5 years with positive TRAb. For both TCR sequencing and RNA sequencing, RNA was extracted from PBMCs in TRIzol. The diagnosis of Graves' disease followed American Thyroid Association guidelines. Patients were recruited from an endocrinology department in Xi'an, China. Each patient gave approximately 10 milliliters of peripheral blood, collected in an EDTA anticoagulant tube. Ficoll Paque Plus density gradient separation was used to isolate PBMCs, and no further T cell sorting was performed. An Agilent 2100 Bioanalyzer and agarose gel were used to check RNA quality, and a NanoDrop 2000 was used to measure RNA concentration.

Library creation used multiplex PCR. Sequencing instrument: Illumina HiSeq 4000. TCR beta libraries were built with iRepertoire HTBI primers and Arm-PCR amplification of CDR3 regions. Before sequencing, the PCR products underwent gel purification. As for the authors' bioinformatics: Across samples, some 62 TRBV and roughly 15 TRBJ segments were identified and used for gene usage analysis of CDR3 amino acid clonotypes. COPE and FqMerger were used to merge the filtered high-quality paired reads into contigs. BLAST was used to align contigs to IMGT TRBV, TRBD and TRBJ reference genes, and CDR3 was defined according to IMGT. Any clonotype with a frequency above 0.1% was counted as a highly expanded clone. Shannon entropy was used to measure repertoire diversity, and the Gini coefficient was used to measure V-J evenness. Clonotypes shared by more than one individual were considered public. TCRdb reran the public reads through fastp at Q25 and MiXCR, keeping productive beta chains. Rows are combined by CDR3 protein, so each entry shows the most common genes and DNA. The authors' filters were not applied to this entry. This sample comprises approximately 290,000 distinct CDR3 sequences, 20% to 25% of them detected only once. The ten largest clonotypes hold roughly 56% of the sample.

Broad study findings and their caveats: Only the TCR beta chain was sequenced and analyzed. The authors acknowledged the small sample size as a limitation that may reduce accuracy. More public clonotypes were shared among persistent patients (under 3,000) than among newly diagnosed patients (roughly 1,000). Persistent Graves' disease patients showed lower TCR Shannon entropy and fewer highly expanded clones than newly diagnosed patients, suggesting clonal expansion. TRBV28, TRBJ1-2 and TRBJ2-5 were preferentially used in persistent disease, while TRBV20-1 and TRBJ2-1 were favored in newly diagnosed disease. Only peripheral blood was studied, because thyroid tissue, the primary lesion, was inaccessible.

The receptor's source is a female donor with Graves disease. This material consisted of peripheral blood mononuclear cells (PBMCs), taken when the disease was refractory, from a patient treated with antithyroid drugs. The chain is made from TRBV28 and TRBJ2-7; 5 matching bases give a weak D call of TRBD2. The CDR3 region reads CASSPPGVGRTYEQYF. The DNA sequence is given as TGTGCCAGCAGTCCCCCCGGGGTAGGCCGTACCTACGAGCAGTACTTC.